This TCR beta chain was sequenced during a study of blood T cell repertoires in COVID-19. As for the study in general: Sites in the United States, Italy and Spain provided acute and convalescent COVID-19 samples.

J was trimmed by 2 bases and V by 5 bases; bases with no gene match: 4. This CDR3 is built from 15 residues. The germline V gene encodes CDR1 SGHTA and CDR2 FQGTGA. Authors' processing steps: Reference gene primer amplification in the assay estimated nucleated cell counts. Sequencing used immunoSEQ multiplex PCR; TCRdb keeps in-frame clones, though not all of them. Clone size and V and J calls were adopted from that table, with D and trimming inferred from the DNA. The sample holds about 190,000 clones, 88% seen once. The rearrangement joins TRBV7-3 to TRBJ2-3; the match to TRBD2 covers 10 bases. Sequenced: peripheral blood. The TCR comes from a man aged 30-40 years with acute or convalescent COVID-19. The CDR3 nucleotides read TGTGCCAGCAGCCTAGCGGGGGCCGTCACAGATACGCAGTATTTT. As protein: CASSLAGAVTDTQYF.